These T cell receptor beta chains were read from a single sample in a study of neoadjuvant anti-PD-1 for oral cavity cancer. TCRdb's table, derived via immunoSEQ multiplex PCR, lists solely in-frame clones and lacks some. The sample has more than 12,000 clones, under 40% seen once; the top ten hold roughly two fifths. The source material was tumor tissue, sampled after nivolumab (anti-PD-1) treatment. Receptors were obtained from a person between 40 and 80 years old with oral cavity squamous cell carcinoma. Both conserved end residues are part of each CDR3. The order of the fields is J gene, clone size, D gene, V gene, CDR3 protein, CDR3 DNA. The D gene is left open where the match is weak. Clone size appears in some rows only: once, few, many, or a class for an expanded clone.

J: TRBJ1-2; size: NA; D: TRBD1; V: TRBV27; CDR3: CASRLQGQDGYTF; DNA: TGTGCCAGCAGACTTCAGGGACAGGATGGCTACACCTTC
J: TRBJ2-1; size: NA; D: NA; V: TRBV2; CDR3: CASSGYNEQFF; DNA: TGTGCCAGCAGTGGGTACAATGAGCAGTTCTTC
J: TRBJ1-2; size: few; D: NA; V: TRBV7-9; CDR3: CASSLASPNYGYTF; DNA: TGTGCCAGCAGCTTAGCGTCCCCTAACTATGGCTACACCTTC
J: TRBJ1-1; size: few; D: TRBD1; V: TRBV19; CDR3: CASSPQGAGNTEAFF; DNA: TGTGCCAGTAGTCCACAGGGGGCCGGGAACACTGAAGCTTTCTTT
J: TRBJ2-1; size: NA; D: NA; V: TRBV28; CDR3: CASSFLATLAYNEQFF; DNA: TGTGCCAGCAGTTTTCTAGCCACGCTTGCCTACAATGAGCAGTTCTTC
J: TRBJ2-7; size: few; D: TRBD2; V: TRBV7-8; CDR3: CASSAGLAGTYEQYF; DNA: TGTGCCAGCAGCGCAGGACTAGCGGGGACCTACGAGCAGTACTTC
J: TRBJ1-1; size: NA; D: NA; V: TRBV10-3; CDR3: CAISEIYRNTEAFF; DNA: TGTGCCATCAGTGAGATTTACAGGAACACTGAAGCTTTCTTT
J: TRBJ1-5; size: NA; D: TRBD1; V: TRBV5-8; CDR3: CASSGGTGDRPQHF; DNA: TGTGCCAGCAGCGGCGGGACAGGGGACCGGCCCCAGCATTTT
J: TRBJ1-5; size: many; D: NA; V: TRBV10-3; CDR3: CAISFGGGDNQPQHF; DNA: TGTGCCATCAGTTTCGGAGGAGGGGACAATCAGCCCCAGCATTTT
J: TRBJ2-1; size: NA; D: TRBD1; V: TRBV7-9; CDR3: CASSPRGGTGSYNEQFF; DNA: TGTGCCAGCAGCCCCCGCGGAGGGACAGGGTCCTACAATGAGCAGTTCTTC
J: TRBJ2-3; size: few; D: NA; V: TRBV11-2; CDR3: CASSFPRDTQYF; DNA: TGTGCCAGCAGCTTTCCTAGGGATACGCAGTATTTT
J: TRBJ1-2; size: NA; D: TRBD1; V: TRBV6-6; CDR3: CASSLQGGYGYTF; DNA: TGTGCCAGCAGTCTTCAGGGGGGCTATGGCTACACCTTC
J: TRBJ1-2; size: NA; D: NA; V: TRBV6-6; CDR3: CASSYSSRADYGYTF; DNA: TGTGCCAGCAGTTACTCGAGCAGGGCGGACTATGGCTACACCTTC
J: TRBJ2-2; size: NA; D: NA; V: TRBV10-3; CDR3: CAISVVPNTGELFF; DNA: TGTGCCATCAGTGTTGTACCTAACACCGGGGAGCTGTTTTTT
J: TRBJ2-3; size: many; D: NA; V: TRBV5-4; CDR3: CASSRSQGTDTQYF; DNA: TGTGCCAGCAGCCGTTCACAGGGAACAGATACGCAGTATTTT
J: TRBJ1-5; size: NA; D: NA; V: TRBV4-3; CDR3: CASSPGAGGPQHF; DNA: TGCGCCAGCAGCCCAGGGGCGGGTGGGCCCCAGCATTTT